These 6 T cell receptor beta chains were sequenced from one sample in a study of identical twins. Each CDR3 protein is one row after TCRdb ran MiXCR on the 5' RACE reads. The profile shows about 530,000 distinct CDR3 sequences, around 20% of them singletons. The sample was also reused in another study, on yellow fever vaccine responses in identical twins.

Sequencing was carried out using CD4+ T cells sorted from blood. The receptors shown here come from a woman aged 18 to 35 in good health.

The chain recombines TRBV20-1 with TRBJ2-1; 7 bases fit TRBD1. After removal of 4 bases from V and 10 bases from J, the junction contained 4 bases not matched to a gene. Germline CDR1 DFQATT, CDR2 SNEGSKA (reference sequence). This CDR3 contains 11 residues. DNA for the CDR3: TGCAGTGCTAAAAAGGGGGCAGAGCAGTTCTTC. This gives the protein CSAKKGAEQFF.

The V call is TRBV7-8, the J call TRBJ2-3; 8 bases line up with TRBD2. CDR3 size: 13 residues. Germline CDR1 reads SGHVS; CDR2 reads FQNEAQ. V was pared by 5 bases and J by 10 bases, with 8 bases of the junction left unmatched. The CDR3 sequence: CASSPREGGPQYF. In DNA form, the CDR3 reads TGTGCCAGCAGCCCCCGGGAGGGGGGCCCGCAGTATTTT.

The CDR3 DNA reads TGCAGTGCTGCCAGGGGATTGACTGAAGCTTTCTTT. Translated: CSAARGLTEAFF. The chain couples TRBV20-1 to TRBJ1-1, with TRBD1 as a possible D gene (6 bases). The CDR3 is made up of 12 amino acids. The V end lost 5 bases, the J end lost 5 bases, and 12 bases lay between the germline ends. Germline-derived CDR1 and CDR2 are DFQATT and SNEGSKA (reference sequence).

The chain links TRBV20-1 to TRBJ2-2; perhaps D is TRBD1 or TRBD2 (7 bases each). Trimming removed 5 bases from V and 1 base from J, with 14 bases in between. The CDR3 covers 15 residues. Germline V gives CDR1 DFQATT, CDR2 SNEGSKA (reference sequence). The CDR3 protein is CSAGTAGKNTGELFF. CDR3 bases: TGCAGTGCTGGGACAGCGGGAAAGAACACCGGGGAGCTGTTTTTT.

This clonotype showed up many times. The chain combines TRBV12-3 or TRBV12-4 with TRBJ2-2; 7 bases map to TRBD2. The CDR3 spans 16 residues. Trimming took 1 base from V and 4 from J; bases not matched to a gene: 6. CDR3 coding DNA: TGTGCCAGCAGTTTAGGGCGCGGGAGCCTCACCGGGGAGCTGTTTTTT. It specifies CASSLGRGSLTGELFF.

The chain has TRBV7-9 and TRBJ2-3; 10 bases align to TRBD2. With 8 bases clipped from V and 0 bases from J, the junction kept 2 bases outside the gene matches. Germline values: CDR1 SEHNR, CDR2 FQNEAQ (reference sequence). There are 14 residues in the CDR3. The CDR3 region is CASVLAGSTDTQYF. CDR3 sequence (DNA): TGTGCCAGCGTACTAGCGGGGAGCACAGATACGCAGTATTTT.